Listed here are 10 T cell receptor beta chains from one sample, sequenced in a study of OX40 agonist ivuxolimab in advanced cancers. The method was immunoSEQ multiplex PCR; TCRdb's version includes in-frame clones alone and lacks a portion of them. Of 60,000 to 100,000 clones listed, 92% are singletons. Sequenced here: CD4+ or CD8+ T cells sorted from blood, sampled in a trial of the OX40 agonist ivuxolimab. The source of these receptors is an adult with an advanced solid tumor such as melanoma, head and neck, liver or kidney cancer.

This clone was counted a single time. The V and J genes are TRBV27 and TRBJ2-7; 12 positions match TRBD1. In germline, CDR1 is MNHEY, CDR2 SMNVEV (reference sequence). V gave up 5 bases and J gave up 3 bases; unmatched junction bases: 5. The length of the CDR3 is 15 residues. CDR3 bases: TGTGCCAGCAGTGTGGGGACAGGGGGCAACTACGAGCAGTACTTC. As protein: CASSVGTGGNYEQYF.

The genes are TRBV5-1 and TRBJ1-2; a possible D gene is TRBD1 (6 bases). V lost 0 bases to trimming and J lost 4 bases, with 16 bases between them. CDR3 length: 16 amino acids. Germline lookup yields CDR1 SGHRS and CDR2 YFSETQ. In nucleotides, the CDR3 is TGCGCCAGCAGCTTGGTCGACGGGGGGGCTGCCTATGGCTACACCTTC. As protein: CASSLVDGGAAYGYTF.

The J gene is TRBJ2-1, the V gene TRBV7-9; TRBD2 aligns across 13 bases. This CDR3 has 18 residues. The V gene's germline CDR1 is SEHNR and CDR2 FQNEAQ (reference sequence). V shed 5 bases and J 3 bases; nucleotides not matched to a gene: 10. The CDR3 bases are TGTGCCAGCAGCGGAGCGGGACTAGCGGGGATCGTCTACAATGAGCAGTTCTTC. Translated, it gives CASSGAGLAGIVYNEQFF.

This chain links TRBV9 with TRBJ2-1; either TRBD1 or TRBD2 may supply D (5 bases each). The germline V and J ends were trimmed by 0 bases and 9 bases, with 10 bases remaining between them. The germline gives CDR1 SGDLS, CDR2 YYNGEE. The CDR3 consists of 13 residues. The DNA for the CDR3 is TGTGCCAGCAGCGTAGATGGGGGAAGTGAGCAGTTCTTC. Its translation is CASSVDGGSEQFF.

The chain employs TRBV6-4 and TRBJ1-6, with D perhaps TRBD1 (6 bases). Germline-derived CDR1 and CDR2 are MRHNA and SNTAGT. Trimming took 3 bases from V and 5 from J, leaving 8 bases between them. The CDR3 sequence is 14 residues long. The CDR3 sequence: CASSEAGDNSPLHF. In nucleotides, the CDR3 is TGTGCCAGCAGTGAAGCAGGGGATAATTCACCCCTCCACTTT.

The J gene is TRBJ2-7, the V gene TRBV6-1; D remains ambiguous. CDR1 is MNHNS and CDR2 is SASEGT in the germline V gene. V lost 7 bases to trimming and J lost 3 bases, with 16 bases between them. The CDR3 runs 14 residues. CDR3 nucleotide sequence: TGTGCCAGCAATGCCATTTGGGGAAACTACGAGCAGTACTTC. Amino acids: CASNAIWGNYEQYF.

This clone came up once. The chain is built from TRBV28 and TRBJ1-5, with TRBD1 matching over 8 bases. With 1 base clipped from V and 1 base from J, the junction kept 9 bases outside the gene matches. The germline V gene has CDR1 MDHEN and CDR2 SYDVKM. The CDR3 has 18 amino acids. The CDR3 region is CASSLYRGVAASNQPQHF. In nucleotides, the CDR3 is TGTGCCAGCAGTTTATACAGGGGGGTTGCGGCGAGCAATCAGCCCCAGCATTTT.

The chain recombines TRBV7-9 with TRBJ1-1; D unresolved. The CDR3 contains 14 residues. V shed 1 base and J shed 4 bases, with 10 bases lying between them. The germline CDR1 and CDR2 sequences are SEHNR and FQNEAQ (reference sequence). This CDR3 reads CASSLGGLRTEAFF. In nucleotides, the CDR3 is TGTGCCAGCAGCTTAGGGGGTTTGCGCACTGAAGCTTTCTTT.

The J gene is TRBJ1-4, the V gene TRBV27; D is undetermined. CDR3 length: 13 amino acids. Germline CDR1 is MNHEY and CDR2 is SMNVEV (reference sequence). Trimming cost V 2 bases and J 8 bases, with 9 bases left between them. CDR3 in DNA: TGTGCCAGCAGTTTACGAGTAGGGGAAAAACTGTTTTTT. Amino acid sequence: CASSLRVGEKLFF.

The J gene is TRBJ1-3, the V gene TRBV28; no definite D call. Trimming left V 3 bases short and J 0 bases short, with 21 bases between. Germline V gene data show CDR1 as MDHEN and CDR2 as SYDVKM. The CDR3 is 19 amino acids. CDR3 protein: CASSFFVYPAAFSGNTIYF. The DNA of the CDR3 is TGTGCCAGCAGTTTTTTCGTTTATCCCGCTGCTTTCTCTGGAAACACCATATATTTT.